The TCR beta chain under discussion was sequenced for a study of T cell responses to AZD1222 COVID-19 vaccine. Points from the study as a whole: The study found Spike-specific TCR breadth and depth rose after two AZD1222 doses. Donors skewed white British and female; clonal diversity was possibly underestimated. No day 14 peak samples; only post-peak repertoires were characterized.

Some clones are missing from TCRdb's copy, which holds only in-frame ones; the method was immunoSEQ multiplex PCR. The repertoire holds around 100,000 clones, with 85% as singletons. Points on this clone: The target antigen is unknown.

Sequencing was performed on peripheral blood, taken 28 days after the second AZD1222 dose. The clonotype comes from an adult who received the AZD1222 COVID-19 vaccine.

For the CDR3, the DNA is TGTGCCAGCAGTGCCACAGGTAGTTTAGTAGCTTTCTTT. This codes for CASSATGSLVAFF. The chain couples TRBV2 to TRBJ1-1; tentative D call: TRBD1 (5 bases). Germline V lookup: CDR1 SNHLY, CDR2 FYNNEI. The CDR3 loop spans 13 amino acids. Trimming removed 4 bases at V and 10 bases at J, with 16 bases between.